This is a list of T cell receptor beta chains from one sample in a study of graft-versus-host responses after intestinal transplantation. TCRdb keeps only in-frame clones here, not all; method: immunoSEQ multiplex PCR. The table has 15,000 to 20,000 clones, 82% seen once. The input for sequencing was PBMCs, taken 14 days after transplant. These TCRs come from a human patient who received an intestinal transplant, so some T cells may come from the graft donor. CDR3s include the opening cysteine and the closing phenylalanine or tryptophan. D genes are given only for firm matches. Expanded clones get a size class; other rows say once, few or many, or leave the size out.

clone_size: NA; j_call: TRBJ2-7; d_call: NA; v_call: TRBV5-1; cdr3_nt: TGCGCCAGTTCTAGGGTAAACGAGCAGTACTTC; cdr3_aa: CASSRVNEQYF
clone_size: once; j_call: TRBJ2-3; d_call: NA; v_call: TRBV30; cdr3_nt: TGTGCCTGGATCCCCACGGGCGCAGATACGCAGTATTTT; cdr3_aa: CAWIPTGADTQYF
clone_size: NA; j_call: TRBJ1-2; d_call: NA; v_call: TRBV7-2; cdr3_nt: TGTGCCAGCAGCTTAGAGGCTGCTCCTAACTATGGCTACACCTTC; cdr3_aa: CASSLEAAPNYGYTF
clone_size: few; j_call: TRBJ2-1; d_call: TRBD1; v_call: TRBV27; cdr3_nt: TGTGCCAGCAGTTCCCACCGGGACAGGACCTTCAATGAGCAGTTCTTC; cdr3_aa: CASSSHRDRTFNEQFF
clone_size: few; j_call: TRBJ2-3; d_call: NA; v_call: TRBV6-4; cdr3_nt: TGTGCCAGCAGTGACAGGGGCACAGATACGCAGTATTTT; cdr3_aa: CASSDRGTDTQYF
clone_size: NA; j_call: TRBJ1-1; d_call: NA; v_call: TRBV18; cdr3_nt: TGTGCCAGCTCACCAAGAACAGGGCGTAACACTGAAGCTTTCTTT; cdr3_aa: CASSPRTGRNTEAFF
clone_size: few; j_call: TRBJ2-5; d_call: NA; v_call: TRBV6-1; cdr3_nt: TGTGCCAGCAGTGAACTCCGGGAGACCCAGTACTTC; cdr3_aa: CASSELRETQYF
clone_size: NA; j_call: TRBJ2-3; d_call: TRBD1; v_call: TRBV7-9; cdr3_nt: TGTGCCAAAGACAGGGCCACAGATACGCAGTATTTT; cdr3_aa: CAKDRATDTQYF
clone_size: once; j_call: TRBJ1-5; d_call: TRBD1; v_call: TRBV7-2; cdr3_nt: TGTGCCAGCAGCCAAAAGGACAGGGGAGGCAATCAGCCCCAGCATTTT; cdr3_aa: CASSQKDRGGNQPQHF
clone_size: NA; j_call: TRBJ1-1; d_call: TRBD1; v_call: TRBV5-1; cdr3_nt: TGCGCCAGCAGCTATAGCCGGGACAGTGAAGCTTTCTTT; cdr3_aa: CASSYSRDSEAFF
clone_size: once; j_call: TRBJ1-4; d_call: NA; v_call: TRBV19; cdr3_nt: TGTGCCAGTAGTATCGGAGAGGGCGCGGATGAAAAACTGTTTTTT; cdr3_aa: CASSIGEGADEKLFF
clone_size: NA; j_call: TRBJ1-1; d_call: NA; v_call: TRBV29-1; cdr3_nt: TGCAGCGTTGATGGGACCCGTAGGGAAGCTTTCTTT; cdr3_aa: CSVDGTRREAFF
clone_size: few; j_call: TRBJ2-5; d_call: NA; v_call: TRBV9; cdr3_nt: TGTGCCAGCACCCTAGGTCCGGGACAGGGGACTAGCGCTGATGAGACCCAGTACTTC; cdr3_aa: CASTLGPGQGTSADETQYF
clone_size: NA; j_call: TRBJ1-5; d_call: NA; v_call: TRBV27; cdr3_nt: TGTGCCAGCAGTTTTACGGATAGCAATCAGCCCCAGCATTTT; cdr3_aa: CASSFTDSNQPQHF
clone_size: NA; j_call: TRBJ2-7; d_call: NA; v_call: TRBV11-2; cdr3_nt: TGTGCCAGCAGCTTAGCGTCCTACGAGCAGTACTTC; cdr3_aa: CASSLASYEQYF
clone_size: NA; j_call: TRBJ2-5; d_call: NA; v_call: TRBV2; cdr3_nt: TGTGCCAGCAGGAGGATGGGGACTGGGACCTGGGAGACCCAGTACTTC; cdr3_aa: CASRRMGTGTWETQYF
clone_size: NA; j_call: TRBJ2-2; d_call: NA; v_call: TRBV6-6; cdr3_nt: TGTGCCAGCACTCCAGACACCGGGGAGCTGTTTTTT; cdr3_aa: CASTPDTGELFF
clone_size: NA; j_call: TRBJ2-3; d_call: TRBD2; v_call: TRBV28; cdr3_nt: TGTGCCAGCAGCTGGTGCGGGAGGCAGATGACCTCTATTAGCACAGATACGCAGTATTTT; cdr3_aa: CASSWCGRQMTSISTDTQYF
clone_size: NA; j_call: TRBJ2-7; d_call: NA; v_call: TRBV5-1; cdr3_nt: TGCGCCAGCAGCTTGAGCAACGAGCAGTACTTC; cdr3_aa: CASSLSNEQYF
clone_size: few; j_call: TRBJ2-1; d_call: NA; v_call: TRBV27; cdr3_nt: TGTGCCAGCAGTCTCCCCTCAGACGAGCTTCGAAACAATGAGCAGTTCTTC; cdr3_aa: CASSLPSDELRNNEQFF
clone_size: few; j_call: TRBJ2-7; d_call: NA; v_call: TRBV2; cdr3_nt: TGTGCCAGCAGTGAAGTGGAGCAGCATTCGTACGAGCAGTACTTC; cdr3_aa: CASSEVEQHSYEQYF
clone_size: NA; j_call: TRBJ1-1; d_call: NA; v_call: TRBV19; cdr3_nt: TGTGCCAGTAGGGGGGGACCGACGACCACTGAAGCTTTCTTT; cdr3_aa: CASRGGPTTTEAFF
clone_size: NA; j_call: TRBJ2-7; d_call: NA; v_call: TRBV28; cdr3_nt: TGTGCCAGCAGTTTGATGGGGTCGCGCTACGAGCAGTACTTC; cdr3_aa: CASSLMGSRYEQYF
clone_size: NA; j_call: TRBJ2-1; d_call: TRBD2; v_call: TRBV7-2; cdr3_nt: TGTGCCAGCAGCCCTGCTGGGTGGGGGACTAACTACAATGAGCAGTTCTTC; cdr3_aa: CASSPAGWGTNYNEQFF
clone_size: once; j_call: TRBJ2-5; d_call: NA; v_call: TRBV10-3; cdr3_nt: TGTGCCATCAGTGAGAACTCGAGGGAGACCCAGTACTTC; cdr3_aa: CAISENSRETQYF
clone_size: NA; j_call: TRBJ2-1; d_call: TRBD2; v_call: TRBV6-8; cdr3_nt: TGTGCCAGATTATTAGCGGGAGACCTTAGGCACAATGAGCAGTTCTTC; cdr3_aa: CARLLAGDLRHNEQFF
clone_size: few; j_call: TRBJ2-7; d_call: NA; v_call: TRBV7-3; cdr3_nt: TGTGCCAGCAGCTTACGGAGGTCGGGGCCCTACGAGCAGTACTTC; cdr3_aa: CASSLRRSGPYEQYF
clone_size: NA; j_call: TRBJ2-6; d_call: NA; v_call: TRBV12-1; cdr3_nt: TGTGCCAGCAGCACAGGCCCGACCCTCTCTGGGGCCAACGTCCTGACTTTC; cdr3_aa: CASSTGPTLSGANVLTF
clone_size: NA; j_call: TRBJ1-2; d_call: NA; v_call: TRBV4-1; cdr3_nt: TGCGCCAGCAGCCAAGCTAAGGGCACCCACTATGGCTACACCTTC; cdr3_aa: CASSQAKGTHYGYTF
clone_size: NA; j_call: TRBJ2-5; d_call: NA; v_call: TRBV15; cdr3_nt: TGTGCCACCAGCAGAGGCCCGGATGTGACCCAGTACTTC; cdr3_aa: CATSRGPDVTQYF
clone_size: NA; j_call: TRBJ2-1; d_call: TRBD2; v_call: TRBV29-1; cdr3_nt: TGCAGCGTTGAAACGGGACTAGCGGAGACCTACAATGAGCAGTTCTTC; cdr3_aa: CSVETGLAETYNEQFF
clone_size: NA; j_call: TRBJ1-2; d_call: TRBD1; v_call: TRBV2; cdr3_nt: TGTGCCAGCAGTGAAGCGCATGGGACAGGGTTCCATGGCTACACCTTC; cdr3_aa: CASSEAHGTGFHGYTF
clone_size: NA; j_call: TRBJ2-1; d_call: TRBD2; v_call: TRBV7-9; cdr3_nt: TGTGCCAGCAGCATTAGCGGGATCTACAATGAGCAGTTCTTC; cdr3_aa: CASSISGIYNEQFF
clone_size: NA; j_call: TRBJ2-1; d_call: TRBD2; v_call: TRBV9; cdr3_nt: TGTGCCAGCAGCGTAGTGGGACTAGCGGGAGTAAATGAGCAGTTCTTC; cdr3_aa: CASSVVGLAGVNEQFF
clone_size: few; j_call: TRBJ2-5; d_call: TRBD2; v_call: TRBV11-2; cdr3_nt: TGTGCCAGCAGCTTAGGTTTCGCGGGGGGCCAAGAGACCCAGTACTTC; cdr3_aa: CASSLGFAGGQETQYF
clone_size: NA; j_call: TRBJ2-3; d_call: NA; v_call: TRBV7-9; cdr3_nt: TGTGCCAGCAGCTTGGAGGCGGAGAGCACAGATACGCAGTATTTT; cdr3_aa: CASSLEAESTDTQYF
clone_size: NA; j_call: TRBJ2-1; d_call: TRBD2; v_call: TRBV5-1; cdr3_nt: TGCGCCAGCAGCTCGCGGACTAGCGGGGCGAATGAGCAGTTCTTC; cdr3_aa: CASSSRTSGANEQFF
clone_size: NA; j_call: TRBJ2-7; d_call: TRBD1; v_call: TRBV11-2; cdr3_nt: TGTGCCAGCAGCTTGGGACAGGCGGGGGAGCAGTACTTC; cdr3_aa: CASSLGQAGEQYF
clone_size: NA; j_call: TRBJ2-3; d_call: NA; v_call: TRBV5-4; cdr3_nt: TGTGCCAGCAGCTTCGGAGGGGGGGCCTCAGATACGCAGTATTTT; cdr3_aa: CASSFGGGASDTQYF
clone_size: NA; j_call: TRBJ2-3; d_call: NA; v_call: TRBV29-1; cdr3_nt: TGCAGCGTTGAAGGGACCCAAGGTGGGGGGAAGGGACTCGCGCAGTATTTT; cdr3_aa: CSVEGTQGGGKGLAQYF
clone_size: NA; j_call: TRBJ2-3; d_call: TRBD2; v_call: TRBV4-2; cdr3_nt: TGTGCCAGCAGCCAAGAAGGCGGGAGCGGTGCAGATACGCAGTATTTT; cdr3_aa: CASSQEGGSGADTQYF
clone_size: few; j_call: TRBJ1-1; d_call: TRBD1; v_call: TRBV2; cdr3_nt: TGTGCCAGCAGACTATATTCGGGACAGGAGAACACTGAAGCTTTCTTT; cdr3_aa: CASRLYSGQENTEAFF
clone_size: NA; j_call: TRBJ2-1; d_call: TRBD1; v_call: TRBV7-3; cdr3_nt: TGTGCCAGCAGCACCTCGACAGGGACAGAGCAGTTCTTC; cdr3_aa: CASSTSTGTEQFF
clone_size: NA; j_call: TRBJ1-1; d_call: NA; v_call: TRBV2; cdr3_nt: TGTGCCAGCAGGGTGGGGGACGGGTACACTGAAGCTTTCTTT; cdr3_aa: CASRVGDGYTEAFF
clone_size: NA; j_call: TRBJ1-2; d_call: TRBD1; v_call: TRBV30; cdr3_nt: TGTGCCTGGAACCCGGGACAGGAGGGCTATGGCTACACCTTC; cdr3_aa: CAWNPGQEGYGYTF
clone_size: NA; j_call: TRBJ2-7; d_call: TRBD2; v_call: TRBV19; cdr3_nt: TGTGCCAGTCACGGACTAGCGGGAGAATTCTACGAGCAGTACTTC; cdr3_aa: CASHGLAGEFYEQYF
clone_size: NA; j_call: TRBJ2-5; d_call: NA; v_call: TRBV10-2; cdr3_nt: TGCGCCAGCAGTGGGACTCCCCAAGAGACCCAGTACTTC; cdr3_aa: CASSGTPQETQYF
clone_size: NA; j_call: TRBJ2-7; d_call: NA; v_call: TRBV4-1; cdr3_nt: TGCGCCAGCAGCCAAGATCCCGGGACTCCGAGCTCCTACGAGCAGTACTTC; cdr3_aa: CASSQDPGTPSSYEQYF